The clone carrying this T cell receptor (beta chain) was counted a single time. Its cognate antigen is unknown. After removal of 3 bases from V and 0 bases from J, the junction contained 6 bases not matched to a gene. The CDR3 is 16 residues long. CDR1 SGHRS and CDR2 YFSETQ come from the germline V gene. The data were taken from a study of OX40 agonist ivuxolimab in advanced cancers. Study details: Prior anti-PD-1, anti-PD-L1 or anti-CTLA-4 therapy did not bar entry, and 40% to 45% had some. Three patients, one with hepatocellular carcinoma and two with cutaneous melanoma, achieved partial responses. Study findings and constraints: Compared with others, partial responders at 0.1-3.0 mg/kg displayed clonal expansion among the lowest.

Clones were sequenced by immunoSEQ multiplex PCR, and TCRdb holds only the in-frame ones, with some missing. The table has some 50,000 clones, just over 90% seen once; the top ten hold about a fifth. The TCR sequence derives from an adult with an advanced solid tumor such as melanoma, head and neck, liver or kidney cancer. This chain uses TRBV5-1 with TRBJ2-7; 10 bases match TRBD2. The sequencing here drew on CD4+ or CD8+ T cells sorted from blood, taken in a trial of the OX40 agonist ivuxolimab. This CDR3 is CASSSGLAVPSYEQYF. For the CDR3, the DNA is TGCGCCAGCAGCTCTGGACTAGCGGTACCCTCCTACGAGCAGTACTTC. Full variable domain (rest looked up from reference TRBV5-1 and TRBJ2-7): KAGVTQTPRYLIKTRGQQVTLSCSPISGHRSVSWYQQTPGQGLQFLFEYFSETQRNKGNFPGRFSGRQFSNSRSEMNVSTLELGDSALYLCASSSGLAVPSYEQYFGPGTRLTVT.